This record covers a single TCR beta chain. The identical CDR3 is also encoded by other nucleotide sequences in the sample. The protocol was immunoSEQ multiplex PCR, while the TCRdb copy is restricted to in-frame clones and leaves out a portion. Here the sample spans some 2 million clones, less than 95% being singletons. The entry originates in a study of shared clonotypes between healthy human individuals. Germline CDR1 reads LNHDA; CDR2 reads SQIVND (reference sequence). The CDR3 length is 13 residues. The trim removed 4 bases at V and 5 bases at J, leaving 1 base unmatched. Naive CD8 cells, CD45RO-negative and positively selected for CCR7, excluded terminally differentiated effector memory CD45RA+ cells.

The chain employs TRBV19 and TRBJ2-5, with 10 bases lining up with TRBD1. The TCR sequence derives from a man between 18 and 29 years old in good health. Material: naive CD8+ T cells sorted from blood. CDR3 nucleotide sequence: TGTGCCAGTAGTAGGGACAGGGGTGAGACCCAGTACTTC. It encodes CASSRDRGETQYF.